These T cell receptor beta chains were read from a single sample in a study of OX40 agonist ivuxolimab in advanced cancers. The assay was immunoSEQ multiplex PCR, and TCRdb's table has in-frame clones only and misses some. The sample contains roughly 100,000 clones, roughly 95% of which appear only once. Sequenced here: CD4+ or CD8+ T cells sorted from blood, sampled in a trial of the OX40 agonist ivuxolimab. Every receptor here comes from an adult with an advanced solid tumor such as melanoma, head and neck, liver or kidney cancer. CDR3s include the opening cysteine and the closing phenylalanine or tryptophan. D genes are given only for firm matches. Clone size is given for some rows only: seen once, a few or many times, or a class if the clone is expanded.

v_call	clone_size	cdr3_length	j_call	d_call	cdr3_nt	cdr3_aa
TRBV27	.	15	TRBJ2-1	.	TGTGCCAGCAGTTTATCGGGGGGAGGTGGCTATGAGCAGTTCTTC	CASSLSGGGGYEQFF
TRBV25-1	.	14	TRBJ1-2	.	TGTGCCAGCAGCTTCTATGGAGAGAACTATGGCTACACCTTC	CASSFYGENYGYTF
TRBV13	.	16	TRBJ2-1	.	TGTGCCAGCAGCTTAGTTGAGGGAAGGACATACAATGAGCAGTTCTTC	CASSLVEGRTYNEQFF
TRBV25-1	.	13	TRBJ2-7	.	TGTGCCAGCAGTGATGAGAGTTACTACGAGCAGTACTTC	CASSDESYYEQYF
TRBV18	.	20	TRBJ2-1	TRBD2	TGTGCCAGCTCACCACCGGGTACTAGCGGGGGGGAGAGCTCCTACAATGAGCAGTTCTTC	CASSPPGTSGGESSYNEQFF
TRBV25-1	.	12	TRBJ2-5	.	TGTGCCATAGGAGGGGGAGAAGAGACCCAGTACTTC	CAIGGGEETQYF
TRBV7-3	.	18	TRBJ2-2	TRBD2	TGTGCCAGCAGCTACCCGGCGGCGGGAGATGGTTACACCGGGGAGCTGTTTTTT	CASSYPAAGDGYTGELFF
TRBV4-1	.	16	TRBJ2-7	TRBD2	TGCGCCAGCAGCCAAGTCCTGACGGGGGGGTCCTACGAGCAGTACTTC	CASSQVLTGGSYEQYF
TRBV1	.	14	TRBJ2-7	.	TGCACCAGCAGCCAAGGTCTCCCCCCCTACGAGCAGTACTTC	CTSSQGLPPYEQYF
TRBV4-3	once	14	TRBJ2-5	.	TGCGCCAGCAGCCCCAAAGGGACACAAGAGACCCAGTACTTC	CASSPKGTQETQYF
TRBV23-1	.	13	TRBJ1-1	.	TGCGCCAGCAGTCAATCCAAGGGAGTTGAAGCTTTCTTT	CASSQSKGVEAFF
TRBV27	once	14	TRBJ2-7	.	TGTGCCAGCAGTTTTATAGGGTCAGGATACGAGCAGTACTTC	CASSFIGSGYEQYF
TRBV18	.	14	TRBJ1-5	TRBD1	TGTGCCAGCTCACCGGGACAGGGGAATCAGCCCCAGCATTTT	CASSPGQGNQPQHF
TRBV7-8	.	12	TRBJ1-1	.	TGTGCCAGCGGAAGCGGGCGGACGGAAGCTTTCTTT	CASGSGRTEAFF
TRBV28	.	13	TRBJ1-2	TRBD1	TGTGCCAGCAGTTTAAACAGGGGGCTTGGCTACACCTTC	CASSLNRGLGYTF
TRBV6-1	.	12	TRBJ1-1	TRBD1	TGTGCCAGCAGACGACAGGGAAAGCGAGCTTTCTTT	CASRRQGKRAFF
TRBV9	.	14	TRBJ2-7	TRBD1	TGTGCCAGCAGCACCGGGACAGGGGGGTACGAGCAGTACTTC	CASSTGTGGYEQYF
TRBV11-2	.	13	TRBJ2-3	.	TGTGCCAGCAGCTTAGTCCGGCCGGATACGCAGTATTTT	CASSLVRPDTQYF
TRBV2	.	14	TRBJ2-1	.	TGTGCCAGCAGTGGAAAACCCCCAGTGAGTGAGCAGTTCTTC	CASSGKPPVSEQFF
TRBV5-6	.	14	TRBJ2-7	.	TGTGCCAGCAGCTTGGTTGGTGCTCTATCCGAGCAGTACTTC	CASSLVGALSEQYF
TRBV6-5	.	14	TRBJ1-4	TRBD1	TGTGCCAGCAGTTTGGGACAGGCGGGGGAAAAACTGTTTTTT	CASSLGQAGEKLFF
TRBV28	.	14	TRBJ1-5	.	TGTGCCAGCAGTTTCGATAGGAAATATCAGCCCCAGCATTTT	CASSFDRKYQPQHF
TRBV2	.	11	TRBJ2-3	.	TGTGCCAGCAGGTCAACAGATACGCAGTATTTT	CASRSTDTQYF
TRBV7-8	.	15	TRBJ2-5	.	TGTGCCAGCAGCTTAGAGGGTAGGACTCAAGAGACCCAGTACTTC	CASSLEGRTQETQYF
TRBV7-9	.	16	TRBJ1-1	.	TGTGCCAGCAGCCCAATACACGTCAATGAAAACACTGAAGCTTTCTTT	CASSPIHVNENTEAFF
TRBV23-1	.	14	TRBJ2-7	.	TGCGCCAGCAAGGGGAGGAGCGGTTCCTACGAGCAGTACTTC	CASKGRSGSYEQYF
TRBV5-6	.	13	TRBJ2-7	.	TGTGCCAGCAGCCCTAGGGGCCCCTACGAGCAGTACTTC	CASSPRGPYEQYF
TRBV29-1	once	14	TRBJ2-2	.	TGCAGCGTCAAGACGGGGCGGGGCACCGGGGAGCTGTTTTTT	CSVKTGRGTGELFF
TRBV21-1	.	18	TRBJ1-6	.	TGTGCCAGCAGCAAATCGGGAAACAGCTCCTATTATAATTCACCCCTCCACTTT	CASSKSGNSSYYNSPLHF
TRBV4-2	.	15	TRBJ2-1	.	TGTGCCAGCAGCCACACCAAGAGCTCCTACAATGAGCAGTTCTTC	CASSHTKSSYNEQFF
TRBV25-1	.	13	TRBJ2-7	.	TGTGCCAGCAGTGATCACAATTCCTACGAGCAGTACTTC	CASSDHNSYEQYF
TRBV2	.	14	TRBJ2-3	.	TGTGCCAGCGGGGGGACTGGTGGCACAGATACGCAGTATTTT	CASGGTGGTDTQYF
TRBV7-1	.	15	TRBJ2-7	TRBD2	TGTGCCAGCAGCTTTGAAGCGGGAGAACTATACGAGCAGTACTTC	CASSFEAGELYEQYF
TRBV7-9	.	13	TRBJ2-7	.	TGTGCCAGCAGCTCTGCAGTTAACTACGAGCAGTACTTC	CASSSAVNYEQYF
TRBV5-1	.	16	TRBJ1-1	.	TGCGCCAGCAGCTCACCCGGGGAGTCAATGAACACTGAAGCTTTCTTT	CASSSPGESMNTEAFF
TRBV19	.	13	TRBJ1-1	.	TGTGCCAGTAGTATAGGAGTGAACACTGAAGCTTTCTTT	CASSIGVNTEAFF
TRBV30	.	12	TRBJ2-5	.	TGTGCCTGGAGAGGGTACGGGGAGACCCAGTACTTC	CAWRGYGETQYF
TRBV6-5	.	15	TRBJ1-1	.	TGTGCCAGCAGTTCGGATTCGGGACTTCACACTGAAGCTTTCTTT	CASSSDSGLHTEAFF
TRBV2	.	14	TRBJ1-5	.	TGTGCCAGCAGTGATAGATATAGCAATCAGCCCCAGCATTTT	CASSDRYSNQPQHF
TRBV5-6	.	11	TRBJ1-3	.	TGTGCCAGCAGCGGCGGTGGCACCATATATTTT	CASSGGGTIYF
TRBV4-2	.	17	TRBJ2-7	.	TGTGCCAGCAGCCTGCGGGCGAGGGGGGAGATCGTCAACGAGCAGTACTTC	CASSLRARGEIVNEQYF